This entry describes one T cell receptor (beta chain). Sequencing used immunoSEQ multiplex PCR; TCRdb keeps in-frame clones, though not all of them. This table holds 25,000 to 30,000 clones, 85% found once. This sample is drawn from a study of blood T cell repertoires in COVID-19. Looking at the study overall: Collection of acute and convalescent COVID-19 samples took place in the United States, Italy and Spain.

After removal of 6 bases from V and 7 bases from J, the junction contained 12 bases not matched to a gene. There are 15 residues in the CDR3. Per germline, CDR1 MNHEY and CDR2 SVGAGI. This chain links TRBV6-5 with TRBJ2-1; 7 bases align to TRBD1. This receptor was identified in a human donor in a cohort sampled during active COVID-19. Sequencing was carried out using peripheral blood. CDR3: CASRGGGSGRNEQFF. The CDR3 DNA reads TGTGCCAGCAGAGGGGGCGGGTCGGGTAGGAATGAGCAGTTCTTC.